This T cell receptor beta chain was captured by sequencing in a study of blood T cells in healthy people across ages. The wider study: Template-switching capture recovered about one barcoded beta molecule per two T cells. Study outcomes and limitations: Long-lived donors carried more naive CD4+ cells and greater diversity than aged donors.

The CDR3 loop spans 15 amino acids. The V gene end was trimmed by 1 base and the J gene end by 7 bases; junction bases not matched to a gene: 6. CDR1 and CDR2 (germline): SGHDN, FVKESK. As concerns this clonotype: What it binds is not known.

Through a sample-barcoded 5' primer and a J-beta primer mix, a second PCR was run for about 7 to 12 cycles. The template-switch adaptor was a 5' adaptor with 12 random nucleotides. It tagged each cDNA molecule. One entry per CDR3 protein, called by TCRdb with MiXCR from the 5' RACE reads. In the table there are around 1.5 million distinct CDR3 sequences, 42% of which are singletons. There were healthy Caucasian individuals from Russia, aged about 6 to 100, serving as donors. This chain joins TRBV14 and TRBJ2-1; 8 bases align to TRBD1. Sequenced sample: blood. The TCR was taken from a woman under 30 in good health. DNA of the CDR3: TGTGCCAGCAGCCAAGGGCAGGGGGCGAGAAATGAGCAGTTCTTC. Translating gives CASSQGQGARNEQFF.